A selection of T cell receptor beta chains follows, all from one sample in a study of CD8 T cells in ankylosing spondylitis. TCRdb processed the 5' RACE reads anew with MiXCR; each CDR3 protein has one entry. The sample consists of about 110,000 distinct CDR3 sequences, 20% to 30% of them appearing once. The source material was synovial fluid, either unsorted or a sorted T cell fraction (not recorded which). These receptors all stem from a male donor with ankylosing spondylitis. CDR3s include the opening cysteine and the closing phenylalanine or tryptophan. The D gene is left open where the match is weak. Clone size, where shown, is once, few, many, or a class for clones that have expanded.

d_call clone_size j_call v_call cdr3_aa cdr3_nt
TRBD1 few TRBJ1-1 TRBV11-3 CASSPKRTGGPNTEAFF TGTGCCAGCAGCCCAAAAAGGACAGGGGGCCCGAACACTGAAGCTTTCTTT
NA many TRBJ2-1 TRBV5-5 CASSQGTISGEQFF TGTGCCAGCAGCCAGGGGACTATTAGCGGTGAGCAGTTCTTC
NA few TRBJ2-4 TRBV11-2 CASSSVVIQYF TGTGCCAGCAGCTCGGTCGTCATTCAGTACTTC
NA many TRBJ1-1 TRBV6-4 CASSLGTLAEAFF TGTGCCAGCAGTCTTGGGACATTGGCTGAAGCTTTCTTT
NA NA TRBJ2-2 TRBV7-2 CASSPGLTGELFF TGTGCCAGCAGCCCTGGTCTTACCGGGGAGCTGTTTTTT
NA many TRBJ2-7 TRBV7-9 CASRDGNEQYF TGTGCCAGCCGGGACGGGAACGAGCAGTACTTC
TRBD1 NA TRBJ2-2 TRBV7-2 CASKQGLNTGELFF TGTGCCAGCAAACAGGGGCTGAACACCGGGGAGCTGTTTTTT
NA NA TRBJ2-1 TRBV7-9 CASSLVTGGEGNEQFF TGTGCCAGCAGCTTAGTCACCGGGGGCGAGGGCAATGAGCAGTTCTTC
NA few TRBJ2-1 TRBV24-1 CATSDPGVLYNEQFF TGTGCCACCAGTGATCCAGGGGTTCTGTACAATGAGCAGTTCTTC
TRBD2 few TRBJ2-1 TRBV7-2 CASSLAGLAGGEQFF TGTGCCAGCAGCTTAGCTGGACTAGCGGGAGGAGAGCAGTTCTTC
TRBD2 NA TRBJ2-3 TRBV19 CASSLWGGQGDTQYF TGTGCCAGTAGTTTGTGGGGAGGGCAAGGGGATACGCAGTATTTT
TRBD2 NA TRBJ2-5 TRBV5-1 CASSLDASGRGVETQYF TGCGCCAGCAGCTTGGATGCTAGCGGACGAGGGGTGGAGACCCAGTACTTC
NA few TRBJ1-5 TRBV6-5 CASSNLVNQPQHF TGTGCCAGCAGTAACCTTGTTAATCAGCCCCAGCATTTT
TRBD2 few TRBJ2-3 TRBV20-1 CSASRLADSDTQYF TGCAGTGCTAGTCGGCTAGCGGACTCAGATACGCAGTATTTT
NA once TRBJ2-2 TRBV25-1 CASRLRGIRTGELFF TGTGCCAGCAGGCTCCGTGGCATACGCACCGGGGAGCTGTTTTTT
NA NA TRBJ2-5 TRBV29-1 CSVEDLGKPGQTQYF TGCAGCGTTGAAGATCTTGGCAAGCCCGGGCAGACCCAGTACTTC
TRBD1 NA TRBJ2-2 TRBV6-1 CASRTGGTGAYTGELFF TGTGCCAGCAGGACCGGCGGGACAGGGGCTTACACCGGGGAGCTGTTTTTT
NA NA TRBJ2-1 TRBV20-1 CSGEKGDEQFF TGCAGTGGGGAAAAGGGGGATGAGCAGTTCTTC
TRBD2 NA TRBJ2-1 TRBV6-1 CASGLAGLGSSYNEQFF TGTGCCAGCGGGCTAGCGGGTTTGGGGAGCTCCTACAATGAGCAGTTCTTC
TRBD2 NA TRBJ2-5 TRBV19 CASSRSSGLRETQYF TGTGCCAGTAGTAGGTCTAGCGGCCTAAGGGAGACCCAGTACTTC
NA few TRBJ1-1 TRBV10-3 CAISESGTNPFTEALF TGTGCCATCAGTGAGTCAGGGACTAACCCGTTCACTGAAGCTCTCTTT
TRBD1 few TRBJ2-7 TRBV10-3 CAISEGITGGYEQYF TGTGCCATCAGTGAGGGGATAACAGGGGGGTACGAGCAGTACTTC
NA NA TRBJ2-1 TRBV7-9 CASSLSWGNEQFF TGTGCCAGCAGCTTAAGCTGGGGGAATGAGCAGTTCTTC
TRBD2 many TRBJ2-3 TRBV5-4 CASSFRTSGSADTQYF TGTGCCAGCAGCTTCCGGACTAGCGGGAGTGCAGATACGCAGTATTTT
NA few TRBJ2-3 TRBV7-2 CASSLGVGGDTQYF TGTGCCAGCAGCTTAGGGGTCGGGGGCGATACGCAGTATTTT
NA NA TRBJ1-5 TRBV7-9 CASSLEFGGRNQPQHF TGTGCCAGCAGCTTAGAATTCGGAGGACGCAATCAGCCCCAGCATTTT
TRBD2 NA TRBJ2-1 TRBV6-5 CASSYSALAGGREQFF TGTGCCAGCAGTTACTCGGCGTTAGCGGGAGGGCGGGAGCAGTTCTTC
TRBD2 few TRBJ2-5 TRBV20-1 CSARAGREGPETQYF TGCAGTGCTAGAGCGGGGCGGGAGGGCCCGGAGACCCAGTACTTC
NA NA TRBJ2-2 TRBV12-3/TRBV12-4 CASSLGAGRGELFF TGTGCCAGCAGTTTAGGGGCGGGGAGGGGGGAGCTGTTTTTT
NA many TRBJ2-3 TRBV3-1 CASSQGPGPTDTQYF TGTGCCAGCAGCCAGGGACCTGGGCCCACAGATACGCAGTATTTT
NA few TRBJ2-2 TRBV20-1 CSALESAGELFF TGCAGTGCACTAGAGTCCGCCGGGGAGCTGTTTTTT
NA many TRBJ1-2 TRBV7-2 CASSSTSTLNYGYTF TGTGCCAGCAGCTCCACGTCGACACTTAACTATGGCTACACCTTC
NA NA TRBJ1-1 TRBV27 CASSGGGPEAFF TGTGCCAGCAGTGGAGGGGGACCTGAAGCTTTCTTT
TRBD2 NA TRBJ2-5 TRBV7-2 CASSLMVAGGETQYF TGTGCCAGCAGCTTAATGGTGGCGGGAGGTGAGACCCAGTACTTC
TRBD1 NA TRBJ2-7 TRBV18 CASSPRQGAEEQYF TGTGCCAGCTCACCCAGACAGGGAGCGGAGGAGCAGTACTTC
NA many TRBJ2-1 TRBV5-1 CASSLVRDSYNEQFF TGCGCCAGCAGCTTGGTGCGGGATTCCTACAATGAGCAGTTCTTC
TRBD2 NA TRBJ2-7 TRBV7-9 CASSLEGGRIYEQYF TGTGCCAGCAGCTTAGAAGGCGGGAGGATCTACGAGCAGTACTTC
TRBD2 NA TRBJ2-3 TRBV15 CATSSYLAGGADTQYF TGTGCCACCAGCAGCTACTTAGCGGGAGGGGCAGATACGCAGTATTTT
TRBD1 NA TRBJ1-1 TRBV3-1 CASSHSGQGDEAFF TGTGCCAGCAGCCATTCGGGACAGGGAGATGAAGCTTTCTTT
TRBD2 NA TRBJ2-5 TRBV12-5 CASGATSGLGETQYF TGTGCTAGTGGTGCGACTAGCGGGCTTGGAGAGACCCAGTACTTC
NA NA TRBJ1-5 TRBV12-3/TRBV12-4 CASRSGVGQPQHF TGTGCCAGCAGATCAGGGGTCGGTCAGCCCCAGCATTTT
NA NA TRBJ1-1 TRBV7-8 CASSGARGRDTEAFF TGTGCCAGCAGTGGGGCCAGGGGCCGAGACACTGAAGCTTTCTTT
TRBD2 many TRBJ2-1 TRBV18 CASSLVTGTTYNEQFF TGTGCCAGCTCACTAGTGACCGGGACTACTTACAATGAGCAGTTCTTC
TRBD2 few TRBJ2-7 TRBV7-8 CASTTPTSGRAVYEQYF TGTGCCAGCACCACCCCCACTAGCGGGAGGGCCGTTTACGAGCAGTACTTC